The source of this T cell receptor (beta chain) is a study of blood T cell repertoires in COVID-19. CDR1 and CDR2 (germline): DFQATT, SNEGSKA (reference sequence). Trimming left V 5 bases short and J 4 bases short, with 7 bases between. The CDR3 totals 11 residues. Sequencing was performed with immunoSEQ multiplex PCR; in TCRdb, only in-frame clones are kept and a portion is missing. The table shows approximately 40,000 clones, with approximately 89% occurring only once. The sequenced sample consisted of peripheral blood. This chain connects TRBV20-1 to TRBJ2-3; D unresolved. This TCR came from a man aged 60 to 75 with active or convalescent COVID-19. The CDR3 DNA reads as TGCAGTGCTTACCTAGCAGATACGCAGTATTTT. Translating gives CSAYLADTQYF.